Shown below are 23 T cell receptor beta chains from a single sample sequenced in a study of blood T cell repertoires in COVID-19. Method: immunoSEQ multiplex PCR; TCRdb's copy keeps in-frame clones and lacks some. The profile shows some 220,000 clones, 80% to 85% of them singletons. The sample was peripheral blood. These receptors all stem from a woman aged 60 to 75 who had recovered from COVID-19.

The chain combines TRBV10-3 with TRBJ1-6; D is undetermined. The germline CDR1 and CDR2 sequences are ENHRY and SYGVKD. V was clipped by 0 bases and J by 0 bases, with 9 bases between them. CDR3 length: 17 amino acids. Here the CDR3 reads CAISESIISSYNSPLHF. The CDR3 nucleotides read TGTGCCATCAGTGAGTCGATAATCAGCTCCTATAATTCACCCCTCCACTTT.

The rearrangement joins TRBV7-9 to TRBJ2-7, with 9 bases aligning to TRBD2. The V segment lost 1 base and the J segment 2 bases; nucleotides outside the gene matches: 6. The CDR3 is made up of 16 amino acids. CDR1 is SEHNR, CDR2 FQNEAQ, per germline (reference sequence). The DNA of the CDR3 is TGTGCCAGCAGCTTAGGCCTAGCGGGGCCAGCCTACGAGCAGTACTTC. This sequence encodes CASSLGLAGPAYEQYF. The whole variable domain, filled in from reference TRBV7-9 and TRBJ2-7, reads DTGVSQNPRHKITKRGQNVTFRCDPISEHNRLYWYRQTLGQGPEFLTYFQNEAQLEKSRLLSDRFSAERPKGSFSTLEIQRTEQGDSAMYLCASSLGLAGPAYEQYFGPGTRLTVT.

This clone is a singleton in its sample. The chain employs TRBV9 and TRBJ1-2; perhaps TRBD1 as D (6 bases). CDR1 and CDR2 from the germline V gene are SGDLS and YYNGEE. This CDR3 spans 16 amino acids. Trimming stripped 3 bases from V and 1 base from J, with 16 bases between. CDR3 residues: CASSAPGGRINYGYTF. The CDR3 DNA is TGTGCCAGCAGCGCCCCCGGGGGGCGAATTAACTATGGCTACACCTTC.

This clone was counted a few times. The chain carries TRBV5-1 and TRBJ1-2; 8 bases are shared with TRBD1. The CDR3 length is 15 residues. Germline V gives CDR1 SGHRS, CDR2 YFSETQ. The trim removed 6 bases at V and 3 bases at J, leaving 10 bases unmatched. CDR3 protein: CASMTGATPDYGYTF. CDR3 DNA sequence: TGCGCCAGCATGACAGGGGCCACCCCCGACTATGGCTACACCTTC.

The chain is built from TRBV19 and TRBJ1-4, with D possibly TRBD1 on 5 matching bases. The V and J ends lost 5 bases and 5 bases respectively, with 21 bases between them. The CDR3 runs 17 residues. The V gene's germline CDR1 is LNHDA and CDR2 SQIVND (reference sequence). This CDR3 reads CASSLSGGWDLNEKLFF. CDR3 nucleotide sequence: TGTGCCAGTAGTTTGTCGGGGGGATGGGACCTCAATGAAAAACTGTTTTTT. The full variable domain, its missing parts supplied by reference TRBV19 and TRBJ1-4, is DGGITQSPKYLFRKEGQNVTLSCEQNLNHDAMYWYRQDPGQGLRLIYYSQIVNDFQKGDIAEGYSVSREKKESFPLTVTSAQKNPTAFYLCASSLSGGWDLNEKLFFGSGTQLSVL.

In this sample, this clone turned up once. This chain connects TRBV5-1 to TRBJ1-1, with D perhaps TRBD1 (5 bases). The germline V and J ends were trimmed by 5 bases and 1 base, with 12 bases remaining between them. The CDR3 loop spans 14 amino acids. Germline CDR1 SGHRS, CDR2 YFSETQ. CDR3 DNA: TGCGCCAGCAGTTGGGCGGGGGAGAACACTGAAGCTTTCTTT. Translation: CASSWAGENTEAFF. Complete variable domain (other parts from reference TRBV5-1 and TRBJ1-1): KAGVTQTPRYLIKTRGQQVTLSCSPISGHRSVSWYQQTPGQGLQFLFEYFSETQRNKGNFPGRFSGRQFSNSRSEMNVSTLELGDSALYLCASSWAGENTEAFFGQGTRLTVV.

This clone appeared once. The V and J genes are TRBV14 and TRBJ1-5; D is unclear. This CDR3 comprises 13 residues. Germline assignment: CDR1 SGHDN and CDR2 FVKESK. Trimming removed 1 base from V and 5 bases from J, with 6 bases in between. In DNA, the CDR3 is TGTGCCAGCAGCCAAGGGCATCATCAGCCCCAGCATTTT. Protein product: CASSQGHHQPQHF.

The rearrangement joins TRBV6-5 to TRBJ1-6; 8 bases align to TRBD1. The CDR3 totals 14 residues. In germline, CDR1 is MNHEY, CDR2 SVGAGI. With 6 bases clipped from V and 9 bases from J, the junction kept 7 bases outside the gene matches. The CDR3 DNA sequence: TGTGCCAGCAGCCAGCGGACAGGGAGTTCACCCCTCCACTTT. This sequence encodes CASSQRTGSSPLHF.

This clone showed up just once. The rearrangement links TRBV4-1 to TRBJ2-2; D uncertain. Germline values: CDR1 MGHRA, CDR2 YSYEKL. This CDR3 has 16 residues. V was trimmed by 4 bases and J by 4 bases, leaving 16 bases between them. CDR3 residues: CASSPEIPPTTGELFF. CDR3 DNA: TGCGCCAGCAGCCCAGAAATACCTCCTACCACCGGGGAGCTGTTTTTT.

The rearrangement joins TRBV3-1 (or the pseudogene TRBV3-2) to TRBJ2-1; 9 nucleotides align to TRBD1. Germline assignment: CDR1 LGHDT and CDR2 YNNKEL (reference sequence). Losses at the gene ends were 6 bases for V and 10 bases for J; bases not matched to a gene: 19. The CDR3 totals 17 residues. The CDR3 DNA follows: TGTGCCAGCAGTCAACGACGGAGCGGGACAGGGATTGGGGAGCAGTTCTTC. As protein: CASSQRRSGTGIGEQFF.

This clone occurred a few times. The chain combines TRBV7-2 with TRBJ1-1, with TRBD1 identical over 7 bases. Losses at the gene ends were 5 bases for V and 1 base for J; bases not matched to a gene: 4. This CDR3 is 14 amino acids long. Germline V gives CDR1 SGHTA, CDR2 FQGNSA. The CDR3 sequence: CASSPRTGNTEAFF. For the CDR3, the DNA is TGTGCCAGCAGCCCACGGACAGGGAACACTGAAGCTTTCTTT.

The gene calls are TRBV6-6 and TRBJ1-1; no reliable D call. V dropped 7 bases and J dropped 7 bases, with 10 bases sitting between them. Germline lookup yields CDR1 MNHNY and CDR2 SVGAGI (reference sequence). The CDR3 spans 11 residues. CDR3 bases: TGTGCCAGCATTGCGGGCGGTGAAGCTTTCTTT. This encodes CASIAGGEAFF.

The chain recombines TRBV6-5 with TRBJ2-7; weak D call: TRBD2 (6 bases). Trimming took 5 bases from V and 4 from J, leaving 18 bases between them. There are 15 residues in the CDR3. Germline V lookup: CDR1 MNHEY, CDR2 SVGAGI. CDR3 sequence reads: CASSTAGSGAYEQYF. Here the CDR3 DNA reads TGTGCCAGCAGTACTGCGGGTAGCGGAGCTTACGAGCAGTACTTC.

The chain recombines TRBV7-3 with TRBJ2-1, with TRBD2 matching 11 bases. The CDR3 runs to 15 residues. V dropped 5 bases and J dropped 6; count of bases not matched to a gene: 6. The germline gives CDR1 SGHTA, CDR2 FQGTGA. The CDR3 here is CASSEGLAAPNEQFF. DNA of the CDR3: TGTGCCAGCAGCGAGGGACTAGCGGCCCCCAATGAGCAGTTCTTC.

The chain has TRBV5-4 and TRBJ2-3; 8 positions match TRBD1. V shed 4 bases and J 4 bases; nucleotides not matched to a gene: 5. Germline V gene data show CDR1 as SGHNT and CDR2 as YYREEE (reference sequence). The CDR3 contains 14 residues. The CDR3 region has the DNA TGTGCCAGCAGCCCACCGGACAGGGCAGATACGCAGTATTTT. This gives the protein CASSPPDRADTQYF.

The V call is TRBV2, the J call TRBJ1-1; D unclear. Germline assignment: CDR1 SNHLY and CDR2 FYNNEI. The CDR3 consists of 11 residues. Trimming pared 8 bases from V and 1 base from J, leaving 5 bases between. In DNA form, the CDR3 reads TGTGCCAGCCGAGAGAACACTGAAGCTTTCTTT. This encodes CASRENTEAFF.

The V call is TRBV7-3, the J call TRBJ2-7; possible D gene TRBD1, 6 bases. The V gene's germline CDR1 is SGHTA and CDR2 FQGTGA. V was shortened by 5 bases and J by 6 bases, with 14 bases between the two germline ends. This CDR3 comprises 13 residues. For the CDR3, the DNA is TGTGCCAGCAGCATTTCCCAGGGGTTCGAGCAGTACTTC. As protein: CASSISQGFEQYF.

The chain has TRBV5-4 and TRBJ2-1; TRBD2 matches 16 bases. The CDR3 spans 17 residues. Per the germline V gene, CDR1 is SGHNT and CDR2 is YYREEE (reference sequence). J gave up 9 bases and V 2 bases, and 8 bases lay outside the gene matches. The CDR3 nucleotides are TGTGCCAGCAGCTTAGGGACTAGCGGGGGGGCCGCTGGTGAGCAGTTCTTC. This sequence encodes CASSLGTSGGAAGEQFF.

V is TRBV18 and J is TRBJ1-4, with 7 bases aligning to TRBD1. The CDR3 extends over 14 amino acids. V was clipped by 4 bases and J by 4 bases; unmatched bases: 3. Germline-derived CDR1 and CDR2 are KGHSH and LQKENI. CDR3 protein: CASSLTGVNEKLFF. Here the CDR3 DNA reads TGTGCCAGCTCACTCACAGGGGTTAATGAAAAACTGTTTTTT.

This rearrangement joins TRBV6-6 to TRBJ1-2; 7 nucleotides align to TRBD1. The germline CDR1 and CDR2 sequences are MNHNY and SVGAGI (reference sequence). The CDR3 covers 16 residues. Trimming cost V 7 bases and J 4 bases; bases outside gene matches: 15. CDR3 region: CASIPYRGQKPYGYTF. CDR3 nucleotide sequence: TGTGCCAGCATCCCTTACCGGGGACAGAAGCCCTATGGCTACACCTTC.

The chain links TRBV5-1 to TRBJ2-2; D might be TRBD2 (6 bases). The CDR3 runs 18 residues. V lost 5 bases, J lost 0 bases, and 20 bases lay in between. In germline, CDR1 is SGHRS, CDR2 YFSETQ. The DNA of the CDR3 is TGCGCCAGCAGACTGATCCGGGACTCAAAGACGAACACCGGGGAGCTGTTTTTT. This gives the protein CASRLIRDSKTNTGELFF.

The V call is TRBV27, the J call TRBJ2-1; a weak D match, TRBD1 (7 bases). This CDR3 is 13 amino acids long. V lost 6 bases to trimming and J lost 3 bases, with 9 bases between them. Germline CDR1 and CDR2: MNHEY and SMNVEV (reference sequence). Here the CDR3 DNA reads TGTGCCAGCAGCAGGGGGGTCTACAATGAGCAGTTCTTC. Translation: CASSRGVYNEQFF.

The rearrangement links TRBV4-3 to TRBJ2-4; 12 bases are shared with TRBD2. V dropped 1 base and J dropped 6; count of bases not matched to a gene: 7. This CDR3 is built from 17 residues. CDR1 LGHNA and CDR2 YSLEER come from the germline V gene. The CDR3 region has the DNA TGCGCCAGCAGCCAAGCGGCTAGCGGGGGGGTTGGAAACATTCAGTACTTC. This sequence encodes CASSQAASGGVGNIQYF.